This T cell receptor (beta chain) originates from a study of T cell changes during pregnancy in multiple sclerosis (dated by TCRdb to about 2019). Background for the entire study: The study looked at changes in the T cell repertoire across pregnancy in women with multiple sclerosis.

The cysteine opens and the phenylalanine closes a CDR3 of 16 amino acids. The read is trimmed to its CDR3 DNA, 48 bases read in frame from base 1. V loses 5 bases at its end and J loses 2 bases; junction bases beyond the gene matches: 11. Based on the germline V gene, the CDR1 and CDR2 sequences are MGHRA and YSYEKL. Libraries were made using the immunoSEQ multiplex PCR assay. TCRdb re-hosts the immuneACCESS table, in-frame sequences only. Its copies lack some clones; in the studies checked, an unresolved V gene accounts for under half of them, and the cause for the rest is not known. The sample table holds about 26,000 clones, of which roughly nine tenths were seen once. Of the sample, 16% falls within the top ten clones. Details on this clone: What this receptor recognizes is not known. No base qualities exist here, and no much larger clone lies one base off it.

The chain uses TRBV4-1 and TRBJ2-7; 8 bases in between match TRBD2. This clonotype originated in a female donor with multiple sclerosis, enrolled in a pregnancy study. This specimen consisted of CD8+ T cells from peripheral blood mononuclear cells, obtained in the second trimester of pregnancy. The CDR3 protein sequence reads: CASSTQSGRGAYEQYF. The DNA sequence follows: TGCGCCAGCAGCACTCAGAGCGGGAGAGGGGCCTACGAGCAGTACTTC.